The subject of this entry is one TCR beta chain. What it recognizes is unknown. The sample is drawn from a study of cytomegalovirus exposure and HLA in healthy donors. Across the whole study: The Caucasian-associated ancestry cluster contained 81% of the roughly 390 genotyped donors. Study results and caveats: Productive rates of about 90% or about 30% were seen for most TCR beta V segments in an earlier analysis. Later, an analysis found that common viral pathogens appeared to be linked with several of the most significant clusters. The number of N-insertions in an Asian-associated ancestry cluster was reportedly below the 666-donor mean in a later analysis.

The study ran its PCR with 60 Vbeta and 13 Jbeta primers. The table came from immunoSEQ multiplex PCR; TCRdb's copy has only in-frame clones and leaves some out. The sample lists 150,000 to 170,000 clones, 80% occurring once. J gave up 3 bases and V 7 bases, and 14 bases lay outside the gene matches. Germline lookup yields CDR1 ENHRY and CDR2 SYGVKD. There are 17 residues in the CDR3. The rearrangement joins TRBV10-3 to TRBJ1-2; 10 bases agree with TRBD1. Input material: PBMCs. This clonotype originated in a man in his thirties or forties in good health and CMV-seropositive. CDR3: CAIKRDQAGQGDYGYTF. CDR3 coding DNA: TGTGCCATCAAACGCGATCAGGCCGGACAGGGGGACTATGGCTACACCTTC.